These 9 T cell receptor beta chains were all obtained from the same sample, sequenced in a study of T cell changes during pregnancy in multiple sclerosis. The data were produced by immunoSEQ multiplex PCR, yet TCRdb's version contains in-frame clones alone and is incomplete. The sample lists roughly 70,000 clones, approximately 92% occurring once. This specimen consisted of peripheral blood, obtained in the third trimester of pregnancy. The source is a female donor with multiple sclerosis, enrolled in a pregnancy study.

The V call is TRBV4-2, the J call TRBJ2-7; D uncertain. Germline loops: CDR1 LGHNA, CDR2 YNFKEQ. The ends were cut back, 0 bases at V and 9 bases at J, with 18 bases in the middle. The CDR3 is made up of 15 amino acids. CDR3 loop: CASSQEFDTISGQYF. CDR3 DNA: TGTGCCAGCAGCCAAGAGTTCGACACGATTAGTGGGCAGTACTTC.

The chain joins TRBV12-5 to TRBJ1-5; 11 nucleotides match TRBD1. The CDR3 consists of 17 residues. Germline V gives CDR1 LGHNT, CDR2 FRNRAP. Trimming removed 7 bases from V and 0 bases from J; junction bases left unmatched: 8. The CDR3 DNA sequence: TGTGCTAGTGCCAACCGGGACAGGGGGTCTAGCAATCAGCCCCAGCATTTT. This translates into CASANRDRGSSNQPQHF.

V and J are TRBV6-5 and TRBJ2-7, with 7 positions matching TRBD1. The V segment lost 10 bases and the J segment 6 bases; nucleotides outside the gene matches: 6. Germline V lookup: CDR1 MNHEY, CDR2 SVGAGI. There are 11 residues in the CDR3. The CDR3 spells CATHRGPEQYF. Here the CDR3 DNA reads TGTGCCACCCACAGGGGCCCCGAGCAGTACTTC.

The CDR3 DNA is TGTGCCAGCAGCTCCGGGACAGGGCCGGCCGAGCAGTACTTC. Translation gives CASSSGTGPAEQYF. V usage is TRBV7-9 and J usage is TRBJ2-7, with TRBD1 matching 9 bases. The trim removed 4 bases at V and 6 bases at J, leaving 7 bases unmatched. The CDR3 length is 14 residues. CDR1 is SEHNR, CDR2 FQNEAQ, per germline (reference sequence).

This chain connects TRBV19 to TRBJ2-1; 11 bases are a match to TRBD2. The CDR3 is made up of 21 amino acids. V was pared by 3 bases and J by 0 bases, with 16 bases of the junction left unmatched. The V gene's germline CDR1 is LNHDA and CDR2 SQIVND (reference sequence). The chain's CDR3 is CASSIFAGASGRPSSYNEQFF. The CDR3 DNA is TGTGCCAGTAGTATCTTTGCCGGTGCTAGCGGGAGGCCGAGCTCCTACAATGAGCAGTTCTTC.

The chain uses TRBV10-2 and TRBJ1-1; no clear D. CDR1 WSHSY and CDR2 SAAADI come from the germline V gene. V lost 4 bases, J lost 5 bases, and 11 bases lay in between. The CDR3 length is 13 residues. CDR3 in amino acids: CASSGQIITEAFF. The CDR3 nucleotides are TGCGCCAGCAGTGGACAAATTATAACTGAAGCTTTCTTT.

This clone occurred once. The CDR3 DNA reads as TGTGCCAGTAGTGGCAGCGAGGCTAATCAGCCCCAGCATTTT. It yields the protein CASSGSEANQPQHF. V gene TRBV19 combines with J gene TRBJ1-5; no clear D. Trimming pared 5 bases from V and 4 bases from J, leaving 12 bases between. The CDR3 is made up of 14 amino acids. Germline V gene data show CDR1 as LNHDA and CDR2 as SQIVND (reference sequence).

The chain couples TRBV14 to TRBJ1-2; 8 bases line up with TRBD1. Germline V gene sequence: CDR1 SGHDN, CDR2 FVKESK. The CDR3 is 10 residues long. V lost 3 bases and J lost 14; bases outside the gene matches: 2. Written as DNA, the CDR3 is TGTGCCAGCAGCCAGACAGGGGAGACCTTC. Amino acid sequence: CASSQTGETF.

This clone was counted a single time. This sequence joins TRBV11-3 and TRBJ2-2, with 11 bases fitting TRBD2. CDR1 is SGHNT and CDR2 is YENEEA in the germline V gene. Unmatched junction bases numbered 3, after V lost 5 bases and J lost 1 base. The CDR3 length is 16 residues. CDR3 DNA: TGTGCCAGCAGCCCCGGACTAGCGGGGAACACCGGGGAGCTGTTTTTT. Amino acids: CASSPGLAGNTGELFF.